This TCR beta chain was captured in a study of spatial heterogeneity in lung cancer. For the study at large: The count of detected beta-chain sequences consistently exceeded that of alpha-chain sequences. Raw sequencing reads included, on average, more than eight appearances of each unique TCR and UMI combination. Regarding the study as a whole: Counts of expanded alpha and beta TCRs within tumors tracked the tumor nonsynonymous mutation count.

CDR1 is MDHEN, CDR2 SYDVKM, per germline. CDR3 size: 12 residues. V shed 2 bases and J shed 5 bases, with 7 bases lying between them. Turning to this clonotype: The antigen is not known. This beta chain is an off-target read within a library intended for alpha chains, so its frequency means little.

Time point described: sample taken at primary tumor resection. From tumor, nontumor lung or frozen PBMC, whole RNA was taken unsorted for sequencing. TCRdb reprocessed the 5' RACE reads via MiXCR and lists one record per CDR3 protein. The sample has roughly 2,100 distinct CDR3 sequences, around a fifth seen once. This specimen consisted of lung tumor tissue, obtained at surgery. The J gene is TRBJ2-7, the V gene TRBV28; no firm D call. This TCR was recovered from a male donor with early-stage non-small cell lung cancer. The CDR3 bases are TGTGCCAGCAGTTTAGTAGGCAACGAGCAGTACTTC. It specifies CASSLVGNEQYF.